This T cell receptor (beta chain) was observed in a study of cytomegalovirus exposure and HLA in healthy donors. The method was immunoSEQ multiplex PCR; TCRdb's version includes in-frame clones alone and lacks a portion of them. The data contain nearly 80,000 clones, 90% to 95% of them singletons. The V gene's germline CDR1 is MNHEY and CDR2 SMNVEV (reference sequence). This CDR3 has 11 residues. The ends were cut back, 5 bases at V and 5 bases at J, with 7 bases in the middle. The table lists this clone with a count of one. The source of this sequence is a woman aged 25 to 39 in good health and CMV-seronegative. This chain links TRBV27 with TRBJ2-7; weak D call: TRBD2 (5 bases). Sequenced input: PBMCs. The CDR3: CASSAGNEQYF. The CDR3 DNA sequence: TGTGCCAGCAGTGCCGGGAACGAGCAGTACTTC.